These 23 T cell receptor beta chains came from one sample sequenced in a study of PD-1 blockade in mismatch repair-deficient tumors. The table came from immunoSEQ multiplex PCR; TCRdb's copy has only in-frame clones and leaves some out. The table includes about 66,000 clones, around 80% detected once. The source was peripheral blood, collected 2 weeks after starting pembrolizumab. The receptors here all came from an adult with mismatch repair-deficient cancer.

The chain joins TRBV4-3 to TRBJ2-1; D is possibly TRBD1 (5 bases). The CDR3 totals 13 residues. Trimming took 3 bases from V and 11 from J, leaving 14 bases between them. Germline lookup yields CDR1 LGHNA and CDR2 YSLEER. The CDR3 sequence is CASSQAGVGQQFF. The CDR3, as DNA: TGCGCCAGCAGCCAGGCAGGTGTGGGGCAGCAGTTCTTC.

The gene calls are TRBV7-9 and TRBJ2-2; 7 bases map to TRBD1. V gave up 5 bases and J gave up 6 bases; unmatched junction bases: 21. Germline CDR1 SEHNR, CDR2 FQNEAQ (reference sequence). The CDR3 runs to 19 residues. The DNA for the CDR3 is TGTGCCAGCAGCCCCACCTCGGGGACAGAGGACTTCCTTCCCGGGGAGCTGTTTTTT. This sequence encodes CASSPTSGTEDFLPGELFF.

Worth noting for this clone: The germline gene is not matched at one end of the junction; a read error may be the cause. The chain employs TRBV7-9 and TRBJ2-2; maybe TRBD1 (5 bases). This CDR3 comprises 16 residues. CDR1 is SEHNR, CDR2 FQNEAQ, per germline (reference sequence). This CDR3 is CASSLAGRANAGELFF. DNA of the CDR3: TGTGCCAGCAGCTTAGCTGGCAGGGCGAACGCCGGGGAGCTGTTTTTT.

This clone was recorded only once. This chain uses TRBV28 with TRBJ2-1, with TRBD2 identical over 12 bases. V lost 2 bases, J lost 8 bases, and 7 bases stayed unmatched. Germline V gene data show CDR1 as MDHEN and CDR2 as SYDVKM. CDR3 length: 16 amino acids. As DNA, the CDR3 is TGTGCCAGCAGTTTAGCGGCTAGCGGGGGGGCCCATGAGCAGTTCTTC. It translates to CASSLAASGGAHEQFF. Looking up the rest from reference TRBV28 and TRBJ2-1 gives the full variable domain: DVKVTQSSRYLVKRTGEKVFLECVQDMDHENMFWYRQDPGLGLRLIYFSYDVKMKEKGDIPEGYSVSREKKERFSLILESASTNQTSMYLCASSLAASGGAHEQFFGPGTRLTVL.

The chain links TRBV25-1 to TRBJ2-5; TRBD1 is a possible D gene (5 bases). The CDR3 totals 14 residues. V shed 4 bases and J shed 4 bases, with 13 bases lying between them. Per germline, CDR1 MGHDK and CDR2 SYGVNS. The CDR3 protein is CASSVASRGETQYF. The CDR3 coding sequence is TGTGCCAGCAGTGTGGCTTCTAGGGGAGAGACCCAGTACTTC.

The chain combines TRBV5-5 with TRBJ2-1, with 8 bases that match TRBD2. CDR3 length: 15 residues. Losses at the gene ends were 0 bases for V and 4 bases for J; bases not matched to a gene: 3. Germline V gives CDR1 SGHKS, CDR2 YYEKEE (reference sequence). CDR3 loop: CASSLGLALYNEQFF. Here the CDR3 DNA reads TGTGCCAGCAGCTTGGGACTAGCGCTTTACAATGAGCAGTTCTTC. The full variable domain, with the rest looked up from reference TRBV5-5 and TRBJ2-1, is DAGVTQSPTHLIKTRGQQVTLRCSPISGHKSVSWYQQVLGQGPQFIFQYYEKEERGRGNFPDRFSARQFPNYSSELNVNALLLGDSALYLCASSLGLALYNEQFFGPGTRLTVL.

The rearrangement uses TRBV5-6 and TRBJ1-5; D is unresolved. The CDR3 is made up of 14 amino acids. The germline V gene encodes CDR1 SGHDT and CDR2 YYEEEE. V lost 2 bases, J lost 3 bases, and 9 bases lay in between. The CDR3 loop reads CASSLRPFNQPQHF. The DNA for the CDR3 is TGTGCCAGCAGCTTAAGACCCTTCAATCAGCCCCAGCATTTT. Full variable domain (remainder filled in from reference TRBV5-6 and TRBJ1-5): DAGVTQSPTHLIKTRGQQVTLRCSPKSGHDTVSWYQQALGQGPQFIFQYYEEEERQRGNFPDRFSGHQFPNYSSELNVNALLLGDSALYLCASSLRPFNQPQHFGDGTRLSIL.

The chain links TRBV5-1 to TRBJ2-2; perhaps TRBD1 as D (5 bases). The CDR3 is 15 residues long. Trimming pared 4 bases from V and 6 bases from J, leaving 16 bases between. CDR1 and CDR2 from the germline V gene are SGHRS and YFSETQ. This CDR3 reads CASSLAQGSAGELFF. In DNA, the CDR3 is TGCGCCAGCAGCCTGGCGCAGGGCTCCGCCGGGGAGCTGTTTTTT. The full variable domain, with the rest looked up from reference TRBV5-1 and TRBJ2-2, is KAGVTQTPRYLIKTRGQQVTLSCSPISGHRSVSWYQQTPGQGLQFLFEYFSETQRNKGNFPGRFSGRQFSNSRSEMNVSTLELGDSALYLCASSLAQGSAGELFFGEGSRLTVL.

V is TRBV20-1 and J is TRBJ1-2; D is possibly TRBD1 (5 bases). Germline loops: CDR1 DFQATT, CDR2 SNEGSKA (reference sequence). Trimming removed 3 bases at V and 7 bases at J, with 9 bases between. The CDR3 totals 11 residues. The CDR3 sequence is CSASGGGGYTF. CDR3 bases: TGCAGTGCTAGCGGGGGAGGTGGCTACACCTTC.

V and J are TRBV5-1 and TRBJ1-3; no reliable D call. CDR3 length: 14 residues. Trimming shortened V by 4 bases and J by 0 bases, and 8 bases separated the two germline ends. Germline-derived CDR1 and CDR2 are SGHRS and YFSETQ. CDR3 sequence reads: CASSKASSGNTIYF. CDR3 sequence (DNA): TGCGCCAGCAGCAAGGCGAGCTCTGGAAACACCATATATTTT.

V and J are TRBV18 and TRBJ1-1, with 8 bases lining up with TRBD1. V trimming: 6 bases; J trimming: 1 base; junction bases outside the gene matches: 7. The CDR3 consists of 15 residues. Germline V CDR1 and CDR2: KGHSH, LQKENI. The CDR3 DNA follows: TGTGCCAGCTCCCGACAGGGGTCGACGAACACTGAAGCTTTCTTT. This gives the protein CASSRQGSTNTEAFF.

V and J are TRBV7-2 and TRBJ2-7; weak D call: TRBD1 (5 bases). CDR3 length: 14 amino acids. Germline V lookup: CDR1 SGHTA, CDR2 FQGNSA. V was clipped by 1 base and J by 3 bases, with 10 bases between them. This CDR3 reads CASSLVYRNYEQYF. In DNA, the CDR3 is TGTGCCAGCAGCTTAGTTTACAGGAACTACGAGCAGTACTTC.

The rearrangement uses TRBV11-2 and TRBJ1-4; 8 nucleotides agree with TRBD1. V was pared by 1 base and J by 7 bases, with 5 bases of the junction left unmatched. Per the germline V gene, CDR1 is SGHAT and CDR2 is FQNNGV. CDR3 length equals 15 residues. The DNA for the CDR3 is TGTGCCAGCAGCTTAGGGCCAGGGACAGGTGAAAAACTGTTTTTT. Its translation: CASSLGPGTGEKLFF.

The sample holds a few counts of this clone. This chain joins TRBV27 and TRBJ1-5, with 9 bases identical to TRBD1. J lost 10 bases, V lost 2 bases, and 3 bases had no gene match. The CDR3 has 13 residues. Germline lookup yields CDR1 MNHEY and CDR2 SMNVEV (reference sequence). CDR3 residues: CASSLRTGEPQHF. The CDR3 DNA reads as TGTGCCAGCAGTTTACGGACAGGGGAACCCCAGCATTTT.

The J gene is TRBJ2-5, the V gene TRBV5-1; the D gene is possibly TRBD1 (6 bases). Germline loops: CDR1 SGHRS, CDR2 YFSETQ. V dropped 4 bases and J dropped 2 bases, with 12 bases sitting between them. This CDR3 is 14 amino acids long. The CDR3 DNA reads TGCGCCAGCAGCACCAGGACAGCACAAGAGACCCAGTACTTC. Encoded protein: CASSTRTAQETQYF. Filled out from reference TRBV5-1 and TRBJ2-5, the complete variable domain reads KAGVTQTPRYLIKTRGQQVTLSCSPISGHRSVSWYQQTPGQGLQFLFEYFSETQRNKGNFPGRFSGRQFSNSRSEMNVSTLELGDSALYLCASSTRTAQETQYFGPGTRLLVL.

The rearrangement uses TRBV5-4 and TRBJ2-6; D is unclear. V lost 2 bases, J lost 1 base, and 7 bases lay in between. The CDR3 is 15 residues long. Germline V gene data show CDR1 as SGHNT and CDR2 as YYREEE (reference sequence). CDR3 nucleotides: TGTGCCAGCAGCTTCACTCATTCTGGGGCCAACGTCCTGACTTTC. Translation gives CASSFTHSGANVLTF.

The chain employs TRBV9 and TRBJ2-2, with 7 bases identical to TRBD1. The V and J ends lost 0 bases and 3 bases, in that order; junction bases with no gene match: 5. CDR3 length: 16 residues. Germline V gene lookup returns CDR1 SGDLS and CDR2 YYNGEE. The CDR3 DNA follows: TGTGCCAGCAGCGTAGCCGGACAGGTGTACACCGGGGAGCTGTTTTTT. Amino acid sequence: CASSVAGQVYTGELFF.

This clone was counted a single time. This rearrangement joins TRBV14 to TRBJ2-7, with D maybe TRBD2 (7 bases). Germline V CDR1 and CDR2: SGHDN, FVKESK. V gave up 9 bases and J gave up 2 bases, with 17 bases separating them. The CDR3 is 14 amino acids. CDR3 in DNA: TGTGCCAGGCAGATGGGGGGGCGAACCTACGAGCAGTACTTC. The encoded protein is CARQMGGRTYEQYF.

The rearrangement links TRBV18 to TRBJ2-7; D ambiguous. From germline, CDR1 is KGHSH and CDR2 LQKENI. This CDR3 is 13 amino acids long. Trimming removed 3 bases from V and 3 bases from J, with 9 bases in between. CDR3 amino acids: CASSPDQSYEQYF. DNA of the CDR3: TGTGCCAGCTCACCGGACCAAAGCTACGAGCAGTACTTC.

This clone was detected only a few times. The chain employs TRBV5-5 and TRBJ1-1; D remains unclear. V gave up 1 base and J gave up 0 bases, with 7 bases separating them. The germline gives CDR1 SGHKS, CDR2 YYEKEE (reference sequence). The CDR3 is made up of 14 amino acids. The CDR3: CASSLIQMNTEAFF. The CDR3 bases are TGTGCCAGCAGCTTGATACAAATGAACACTGAAGCTTTCTTT.

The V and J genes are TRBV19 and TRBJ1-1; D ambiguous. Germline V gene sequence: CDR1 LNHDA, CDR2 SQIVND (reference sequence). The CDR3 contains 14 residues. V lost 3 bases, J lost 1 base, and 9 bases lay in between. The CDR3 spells CASSILAKNTEAFF. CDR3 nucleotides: TGTGCCAGTAGTATTCTGGCCAAGAACACTGAAGCTTTCTTT.

CDR3 sequence: CASSQGLAGGTDTQYF. DNA of the CDR3: TGTGCCAGCAGCCAGGGACTAGCGGGAGGGACAGATACGCAGTATTTT. V gene TRBV7-9 combines with J gene TRBJ2-3, with 16 bases fitting TRBD2. This CDR3 is built from 16 residues. Germline V gene data show CDR1 as SEHNR and CDR2 as FQNEAQ (reference sequence). V lost 5 bases, J lost 3 bases, and 2 bases stayed unmatched.

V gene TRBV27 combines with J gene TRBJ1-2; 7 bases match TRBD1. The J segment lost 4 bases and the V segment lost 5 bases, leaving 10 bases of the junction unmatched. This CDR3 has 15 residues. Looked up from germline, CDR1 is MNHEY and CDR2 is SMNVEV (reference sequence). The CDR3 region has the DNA TGTGCCAGCAGTCCACACTTGGGACAGCTCTATGGCTACACCTTC. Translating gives CASSPHLGQLYGYTF.